This T cell receptor beta chain originates from a study of control samples from healthy donors and cancer patients. The method was immunoSEQ multiplex PCR; TCRdb's version includes in-frame clones alone and lacks a portion of them. The data show some 74,000 clones, with approximately 94% seen just once and over 2.5% held by the top ten. Per the germline V gene, CDR1 is SGDLS and CDR2 is YYNGEE. This CDR3 is 13 amino acids long. The V end was cut by 4 bases, the J end by 0 bases, with 2 bases between. Sequenced material: blood. The TCR was taken from a woman aged 25 to 39 in good health. The J gene is TRBJ2-6, the V gene TRBV9; no definite D call. CDR3 region: CASSISGANVLTF. The DNA of the CDR3 is TGTGCCAGCAGCATCTCTGGGGCCAACGTCCTGACTTTC.